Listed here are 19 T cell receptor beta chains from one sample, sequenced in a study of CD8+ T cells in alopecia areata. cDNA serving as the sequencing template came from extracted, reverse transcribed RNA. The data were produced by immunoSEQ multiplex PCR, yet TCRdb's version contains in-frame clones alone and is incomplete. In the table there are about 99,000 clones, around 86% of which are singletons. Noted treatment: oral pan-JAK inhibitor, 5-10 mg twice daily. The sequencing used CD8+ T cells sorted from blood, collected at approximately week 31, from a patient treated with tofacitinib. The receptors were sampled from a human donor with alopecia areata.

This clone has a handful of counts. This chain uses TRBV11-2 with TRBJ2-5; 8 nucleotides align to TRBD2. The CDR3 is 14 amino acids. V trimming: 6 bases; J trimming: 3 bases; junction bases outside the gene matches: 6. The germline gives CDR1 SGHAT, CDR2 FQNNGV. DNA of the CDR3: TGTGCCAGCAGGCGGCCGGGAGGGGAAGAGACCCAGTACTTC. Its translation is CASRRPGGEETQYF.

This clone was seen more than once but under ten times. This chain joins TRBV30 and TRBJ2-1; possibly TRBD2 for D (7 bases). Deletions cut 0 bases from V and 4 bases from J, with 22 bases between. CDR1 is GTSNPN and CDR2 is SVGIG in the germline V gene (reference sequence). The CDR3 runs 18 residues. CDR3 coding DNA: TGTGCCTGGAGTGTACTCGTTCGGGGGGCGAGTATTTACAATGAGCAGTTCTTC. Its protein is CAWSVLVRGASIYNEQFF.

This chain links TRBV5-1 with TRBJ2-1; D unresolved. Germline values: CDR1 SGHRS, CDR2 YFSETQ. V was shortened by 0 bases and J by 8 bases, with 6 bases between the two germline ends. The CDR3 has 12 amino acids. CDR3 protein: CASSLANDEQFF. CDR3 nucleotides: TGCGCCAGCAGCTTGGCCAACGATGAGCAGTTCTTC.

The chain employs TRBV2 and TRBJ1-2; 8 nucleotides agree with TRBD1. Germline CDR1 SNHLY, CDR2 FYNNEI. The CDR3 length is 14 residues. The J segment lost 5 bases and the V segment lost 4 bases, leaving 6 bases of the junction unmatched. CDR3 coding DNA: TGTGCCAGCAGTGCTCTACAGGGGGAGTATGGCTACACCTTC. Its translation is CASSALQGEYGYTF.

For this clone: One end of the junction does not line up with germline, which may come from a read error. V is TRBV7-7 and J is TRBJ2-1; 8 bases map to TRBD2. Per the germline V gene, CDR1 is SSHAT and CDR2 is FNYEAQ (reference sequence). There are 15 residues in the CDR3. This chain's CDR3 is CASSPTSGRGHEQFF. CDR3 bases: TGTGCTAGCAGCCCTACTAGCGGTCGAGGTCATGAGCAGTTCTTC.

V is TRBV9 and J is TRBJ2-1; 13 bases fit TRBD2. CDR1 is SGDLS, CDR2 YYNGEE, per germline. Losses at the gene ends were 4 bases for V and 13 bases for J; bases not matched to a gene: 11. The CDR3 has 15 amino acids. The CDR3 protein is CASSTGLAGVVDQFF. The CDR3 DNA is TGTGCCAGCAGCACCGGACTAGCGGGAGTTGTAGATCAGTTCTTC.

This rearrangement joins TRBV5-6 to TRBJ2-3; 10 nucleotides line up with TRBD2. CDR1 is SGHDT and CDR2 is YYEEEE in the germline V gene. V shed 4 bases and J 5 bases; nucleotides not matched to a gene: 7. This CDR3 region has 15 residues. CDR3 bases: TGTGCCAGCAGCCCGGTTAGCGGGGGGCGAGATACGCAGTATTTT. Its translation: CASSPVSGGRDTQYF. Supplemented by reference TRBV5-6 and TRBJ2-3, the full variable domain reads DAGVTQSPTHLIKTRGQQVTLRCSPKSGHDTVSWYQQALGQGPQFIFQYYEEEERQRGNFPDRFSGHQFPNYSSELNVNALLLGDSALYLCASSPVSGGRDTQYFGPGTRLTVL.

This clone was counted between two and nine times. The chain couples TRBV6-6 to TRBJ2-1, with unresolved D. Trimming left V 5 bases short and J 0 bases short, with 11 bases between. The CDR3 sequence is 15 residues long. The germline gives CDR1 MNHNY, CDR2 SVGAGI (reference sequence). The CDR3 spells CASSRPKGSYNEQFF. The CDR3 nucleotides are TGTGCCAGCAGTAGGCCTAAGGGCTCCTACAATGAGCAGTTCTTC.

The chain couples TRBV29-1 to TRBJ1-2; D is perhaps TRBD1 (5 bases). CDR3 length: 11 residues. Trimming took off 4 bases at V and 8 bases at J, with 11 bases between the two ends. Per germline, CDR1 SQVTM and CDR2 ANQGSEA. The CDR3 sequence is CSVGTRDGYTF. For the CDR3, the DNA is TGCAGCGTTGGGACAAGGGACGGCTACACCTTC.

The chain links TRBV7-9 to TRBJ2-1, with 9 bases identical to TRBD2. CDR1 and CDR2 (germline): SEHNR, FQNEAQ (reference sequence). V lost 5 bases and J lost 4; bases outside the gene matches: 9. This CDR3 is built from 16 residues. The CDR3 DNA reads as TGTGCCAGCAGCACCACCCTAGCGGGACCATACAATGAGCAGTTCTTC. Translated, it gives CASSTTLAGPYNEQFF.

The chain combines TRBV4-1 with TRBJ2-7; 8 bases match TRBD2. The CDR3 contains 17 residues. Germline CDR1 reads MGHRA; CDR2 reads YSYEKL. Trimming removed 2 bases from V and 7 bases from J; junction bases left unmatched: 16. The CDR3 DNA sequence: TGCGCCAGCAGCCAAATGCTAGCGGGCCTTCGGCGTGTTGAGCAGTACTTC. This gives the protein CASSQMLAGLRRVEQYF.

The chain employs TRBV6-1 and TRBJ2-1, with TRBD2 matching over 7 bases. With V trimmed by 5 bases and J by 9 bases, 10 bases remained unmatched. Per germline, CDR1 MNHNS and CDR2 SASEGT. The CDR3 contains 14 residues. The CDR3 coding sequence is TGTGCCAGCAGTAAACGGGACTATTGGGGTGAGCAGTTCTTC. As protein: CASSKRDYWGEQFF.

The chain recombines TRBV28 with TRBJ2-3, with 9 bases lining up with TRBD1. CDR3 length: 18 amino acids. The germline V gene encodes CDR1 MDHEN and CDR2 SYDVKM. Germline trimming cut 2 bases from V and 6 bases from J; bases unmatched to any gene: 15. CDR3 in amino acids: CASSLASGDRGYEDTQYF. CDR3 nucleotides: TGTGCCAGCAGTTTAGCATCGGGCGACAGGGGGTATGAGGATACGCAGTATTTT. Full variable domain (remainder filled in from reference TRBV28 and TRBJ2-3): DVKVTQSSRYLVKRTGEKVFLECVQDMDHENMFWYRQDPGLGLRLIYFSYDVKMKEKGDIPEGYSVSREKKERFSLILESASTNQTSMYLCASSLASGDRGYEDTQYFGPGTRLTVL.

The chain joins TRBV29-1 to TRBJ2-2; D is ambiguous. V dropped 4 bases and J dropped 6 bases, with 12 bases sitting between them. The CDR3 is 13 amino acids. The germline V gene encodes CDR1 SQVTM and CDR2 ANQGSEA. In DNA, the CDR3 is TGCAGCGTTGTGGGGTCGGCGTCCGGGGAGCTGTTTTTT. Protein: CSVVGSASGELFF.

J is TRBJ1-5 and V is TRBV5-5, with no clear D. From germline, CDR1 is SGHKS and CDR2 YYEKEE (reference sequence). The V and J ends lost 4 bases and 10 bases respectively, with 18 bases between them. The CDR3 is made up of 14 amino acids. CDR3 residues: CASSPQQNLDPQHF. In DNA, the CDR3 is TGTGCCAGCAGCCCACAACAAAACCTGGACCCCCAGCATTTT.

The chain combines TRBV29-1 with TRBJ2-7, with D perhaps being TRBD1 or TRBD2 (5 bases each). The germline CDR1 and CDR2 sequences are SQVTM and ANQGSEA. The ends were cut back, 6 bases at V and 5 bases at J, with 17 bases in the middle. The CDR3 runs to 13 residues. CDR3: CSVAFTGTDEQYF. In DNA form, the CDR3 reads TGCAGCGTGGCTTTTACCGGGACCGACGAGCAGTACTTC.

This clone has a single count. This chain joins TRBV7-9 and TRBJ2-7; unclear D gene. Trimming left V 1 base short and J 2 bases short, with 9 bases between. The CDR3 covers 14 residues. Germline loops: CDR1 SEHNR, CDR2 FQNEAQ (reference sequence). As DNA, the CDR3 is TGTGCCAGCAGCTTAGAGGACCGACCCTACGAGCAGTACTTC. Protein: CASSLEDRPYEQYF.

CDR3 sequence: CASSNLETGGRNEQFF. The CDR3 nucleotides read TGCGCCAGCAGTAATTTGGAGACAGGGGGCAGGAATGAGCAGTTCTTC. V is TRBV10-2 and J is TRBJ2-1; 10 bases line up with TRBD1. Per the germline V gene, CDR1 is WSHSY and CDR2 is SAAADI. CDR3 length: 16 residues. The V gene end was trimmed by 5 bases and the J gene end by 7 bases; junction bases not matched to a gene: 11.

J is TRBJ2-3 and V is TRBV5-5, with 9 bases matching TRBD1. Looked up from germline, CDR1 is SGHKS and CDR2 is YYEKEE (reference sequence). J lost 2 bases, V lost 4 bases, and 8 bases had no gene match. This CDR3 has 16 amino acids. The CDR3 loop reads CASSLGQGQITDTQYF. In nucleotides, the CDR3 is TGTGCCAGCAGCCTGGGACAGGGCCAAATCACAGATACGCAGTATTTT. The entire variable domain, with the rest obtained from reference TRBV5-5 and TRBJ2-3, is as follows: DAGVTQSPTHLIKTRGQQVTLRCSPISGHKSVSWYQQVLGQGPQFIFQYYEKEERGRGNFPDRFSARQFPNYSSELNVNALLLGDSALYLCASSLGQGQITDTQYFGPGTRLTVL.